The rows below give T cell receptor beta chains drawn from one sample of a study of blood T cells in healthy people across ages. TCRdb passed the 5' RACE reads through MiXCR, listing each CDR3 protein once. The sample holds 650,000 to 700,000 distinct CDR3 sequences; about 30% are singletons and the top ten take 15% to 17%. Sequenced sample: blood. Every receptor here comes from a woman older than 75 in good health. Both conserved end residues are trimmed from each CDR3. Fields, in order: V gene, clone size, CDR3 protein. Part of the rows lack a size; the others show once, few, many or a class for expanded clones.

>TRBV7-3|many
ASSFRESGSPLH
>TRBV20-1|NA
SARRTANSPLH
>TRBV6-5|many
ASSPGTGGWDTQY
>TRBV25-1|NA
ASSAGQAYEQY
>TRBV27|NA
ASRTGSHEQY
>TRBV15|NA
ATSRDRHLDTQY
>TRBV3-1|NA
ASSLLGALNTEAF
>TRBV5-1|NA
ASSLAADNEQF
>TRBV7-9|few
ASSLANKGSPLH
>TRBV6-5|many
ASTSGGEGGYGYT
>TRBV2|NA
ASSARSNEKLF
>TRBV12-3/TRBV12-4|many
ASSYGQERREQY
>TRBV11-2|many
ASSLVGTSGAVGELF
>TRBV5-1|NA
ASSPPAGGTEAF
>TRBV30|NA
ASTSLAGEAF
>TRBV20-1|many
SAREFYMPSQETQY
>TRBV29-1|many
SARGGVQTNTEAF
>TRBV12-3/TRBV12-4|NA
ASRVAEGYEQY
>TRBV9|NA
ASSVETGLSYEQH
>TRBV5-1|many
ASSLSGNSNQPQH
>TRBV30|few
AWSGPGANTEAF
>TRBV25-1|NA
ASSAAGRETQY
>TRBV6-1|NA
ASTPGRGDSNQPQH
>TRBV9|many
ASSERDISNQPQH
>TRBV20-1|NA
SASGRSEQY
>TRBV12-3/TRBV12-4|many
ASAREGWGGQYNEQF
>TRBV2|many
ASKDNEQF
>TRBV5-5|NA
ASSFRSNQPQH
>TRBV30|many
AWSHLNEQY
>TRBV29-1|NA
SVAGLAVTYEQY
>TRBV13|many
ASSPRETRYEQY
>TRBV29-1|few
SVAGHPDSGNTIY
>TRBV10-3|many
AIRSGQGGRNSPSTDTQY
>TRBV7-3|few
ASSPKGGVSTDTQY
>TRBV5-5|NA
ASSVGQANQPQH
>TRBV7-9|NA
ASSIHLEQY
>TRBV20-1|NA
SATVRQGVSYEQY
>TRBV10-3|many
AIKRGAPTDTQY
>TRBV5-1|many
ASSPGQGIMAEAF
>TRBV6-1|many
ASSEPGQSHKEGQY
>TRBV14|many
ASSQGVAGELF
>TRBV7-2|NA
ASSLNVPGNYGYT
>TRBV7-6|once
ASGLSQASEQY
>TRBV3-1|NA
ASSQDFGTEAF
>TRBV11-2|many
ASSPRGRDRYGYT
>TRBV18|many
ASKGGSSYNEQF
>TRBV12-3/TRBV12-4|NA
ASSRDNAGGSEQF